These 20 T cell receptor beta chains were all obtained from the same sample, sequenced in a study of CD8 T cells in ankylosing spondylitis. Each CDR3 protein is one row after TCRdb ran MiXCR on the 5' RACE reads. The sample carries under 300,000 distinct CDR3 sequences, 18% recorded once. The sequencing input was blood, either unsorted or a sorted T cell fraction (not recorded which). These receptors came from a male donor with ankylosing spondylitis or in good health (not recorded which).

The chain has TRBV27 and TRBJ1-4; D is unclear. V lost 6 bases and J 7 bases, leaving 9 bases between the germline ends. The CDR3 totals 12 residues. Germline CDR1 is MNHEY and CDR2 is SMNVEV (reference sequence). The CDR3 region has the DNA TGTGCCAGCAGAGGAGGAGGTGAAAAACTGTTTTTT. Its protein is CASRGGGEKLFF.

The V and J genes are TRBV6-1 and TRBJ2-7, with D perhaps being TRBD1 or TRBD2 (6 bases each). V lost 5 bases to trimming and J lost 4 bases, with 12 bases between them. Germline CDR1 MNHNS, CDR2 SASEGT. The CDR3 is 13 residues long. CDR3 sequence: CASSTIGGYEQYF. The CDR3 DNA sequence: TGTGCCAGCAGTACCATAGGGGGGTACGAGCAGTACTTC.

This clonotype was counted only a few times. The chain employs TRBV9 and TRBJ1-4, with unresolved D. The CDR3 covers 15 residues. The V and J ends lost 4 bases and 0 bases respectively, with 10 bases between them. Germline assignment: CDR1 SGDLS and CDR2 YYNGEE. The CDR3 nucleotides read TGTGCCAGCAGCCCCCCAGGAGCAACTAATGAAAAACTGTTTTTT. Its translation is CASSPPGATNEKLFF.

This CDR3 reads CASSTGTGDNYGYTF. The CDR3 nucleotides are TGTGCCAGCAGTACCGGGACAGGAGATAACTATGGCTACACCTTC. J is TRBJ1-2 and V is TRBV6-1; TRBD1 matches at 8 bases. Germline V gives CDR1 MNHNS, CDR2 SASEGT. The V gene end was trimmed by 5 bases and the J gene end by 1 base; junction bases not matched to a gene: 6. The CDR3 contains 15 residues.

The V call is TRBV7-2, the J call TRBJ2-7, with unresolved D. Per germline, CDR1 SGHTA and CDR2 FQGNSA. Trimming took 5 bases from V and 3 from J, leaving 11 bases between them. CDR3 length: 13 residues. The chain's CDR3 is CASSPPGHYEQYF. The CDR3, as DNA: TGTGCCAGCAGCCCCCCGGGTCACTACGAGCAGTACTTC.

Worth noting for this clonotype: A single base separates this from a much larger clone, so it may be a read error. The V and J genes are TRBV4-3 and TRBJ2-1; D possibly corresponds to TRBD2 (6 bases). Trimming cost V 4 bases and J 11 bases, with 18 bases left between them. This CDR3 region has 14 residues. From germline, CDR1 is LGHNA and CDR2 YSLEER. In DNA form, the CDR3 reads TGCGCCAGCAGCCCAACCGGAGGGGCGTATAAGCAGTTCTTC. It translates to CASSPTGGAYKQFF.

This clonotype was observed a handful of times. The J gene is TRBJ2-1, the V gene TRBV12-3 or TRBV12-4; D is unclear. The CDR3 has 15 residues. Trimming left V 0 bases short and J 0 bases short, with 6 bases between. The CDR3 spells CASSLALSSYNEQFF. The CDR3 bases are TGTGCCAGCAGTTTAGCGCTAAGCTCCTACAATGAGCAGTTCTTC.

This clonotype has only a few counts. The gene calls are TRBV4-1 and TRBJ2-7; TRBD2 matches at 10 bases. Germline lookup yields CDR1 MGHRA and CDR2 YSYEKL. The J segment lost 3 bases and the V segment lost 4 bases, leaving 6 bases of the junction unmatched. CDR3 length: 15 residues. The DNA for the CDR3 is TGCGCCAGCAGCCGTATTCTAGCGGGAGACTACGAGCAGTACTTC. Protein: CASSRILAGDYEQYF.

This clonotype was seen only a few times. J is TRBJ2-1 and V is TRBV29-1, with 7 bases identical to TRBD1. CDR3 length equals 14 residues. V dropped 0 bases and J dropped 6; count of bases not matched to a gene: 5. Germline CDR1 and CDR2: SQVTM and ANQGSEA. The CDR3 reads CSVEDLGTVNEQFF. CDR3 DNA: TGCAGCGTTGAAGATTTGGGGACAGTCAATGAGCAGTTCTTC.

This clonotype was seen ten or more times. V and J are TRBV4-1 and TRBJ2-1, with 10 bases fitting TRBD2. This CDR3 is 13 amino acids long. Trimming removed 6 bases from V and 9 bases from J; junction bases left unmatched: 5. Germline V gives CDR1 MGHRA, CDR2 YSYEKL. The CDR3 nucleotides read TGCGCCAGCAGACCTAGCGGGAGTACTGAGCAGTTCTTC. Amino acids: CASRPSGSTEQFF.

The sample holds many counts of this clonotype. The chain links TRBV12-3 or TRBV12-4 to TRBJ2-7; tentative D call: TRBD2 (5 bases). The CDR3 is 14 residues long. Trimming took 6 bases from V and 0 from J, leaving 12 bases between them. The CDR3 spells CASSNRDYSYEQYF. The CDR3 DNA sequence: TGTGCCAGCAGCAACCGGGATTACTCCTACGAGCAGTACTTC.

This clonotype was counted a single time. This chain joins TRBV15 and TRBJ2-7; D is possibly TRBD1 (5 bases). The V gene's germline CDR1 is LNHNV and CDR2 YYDKDF (reference sequence). The CDR3 covers 13 residues. V was clipped by 5 bases and J by 3 bases, with 11 bases between them. The CDR3: CATSAGIGYEQYF. The CDR3, as DNA: TGTGCCACCAGCGCAGGGATCGGCTACGAGCAGTACTTC.

CDR3 sequence: CASSPGQDNSYEQYF. The CDR3 nucleotides are TGCGCCAGCAGCCCTGGACAGGACAACTCCTACGAGCAGTACTTC. The chain employs TRBV5-1 and TRBJ2-7; 7 bases line up with TRBD1. The CDR3 length is 15 residues. The V and J ends lost 4 bases and 0 bases, in that order; junction bases with no gene match: 7. Germline loops: CDR1 SGHRS, CDR2 YFSETQ. The full variable domain, completed using reference TRBV5-1 and TRBJ2-7, is KAGVTQTPRYLIKTRGQQVTLSCSPISGHRSVSWYQQTPGQGLQFLFEYFSETQRNKGNFPGRFSGRQFSNSRSEMNVSTLELGDSALYLCASSPGQDNSYEQYFGPGTRLTVT.

V gene TRBV20-1 combines with J gene TRBJ2-7; tentatively, D is TRBD1 (6 bases). The CDR3 spans 11 residues. Per the germline V gene, CDR1 is DFQATT and CDR2 is SNEGSKA (reference sequence). V shed 7 bases and J shed 2 bases, with 9 bases lying between them. CDR3 bases: TGCAGTGTGGACAGTCCCTACGAGCAGTACTTC. Amino acids: CSVDSPYEQYF.

This clonotype has more than one count but fewer than ten. The rearrangement links TRBV12-3 or TRBV12-4 to TRBJ2-2; maybe TRBD2 (5 bases). The CDR3 is 14 amino acids. Trimming cost V 6 bases and J 5 bases, with 13 bases left between them. CDR3 protein: CASSTSDYTGELFF. CDR3 DNA sequence: TGTGCCAGCAGCACCTCAGACTATACCGGGGAGCTGTTTTTT.

This clonotype was seen a few times. The chain uses TRBV18 and TRBJ2-1; D not resolved. V was cut by 0 bases and J by 4 bases, with 13 bases left in between. CDR1 is KGHSH, CDR2 LQKENI, per germline. The CDR3 contains 16 residues. DNA of the CDR3: TGTGCCAGCTCACCACCGGATAACGCCGGGTACAATGAGCAGTTCTTC. Translation gives CASSPPDNAGYNEQFF.

The rearrangement uses TRBV7-9 and TRBJ1-2, with 7 bases fitting TRBD1. The germline CDR1 and CDR2 sequences are SEHNR and FQNEAQ (reference sequence). The CDR3 length is 14 residues. The junction had 5 bases not matched to a gene; V was cut back by 3 bases and J by 4 bases. CDR3 in amino acids: CASSFEGAGYGYTF. In nucleotides, the CDR3 is TGTGCCAGCAGCTTTGAGGGGGCGGGCTATGGCTACACCTTC.

The chain carries TRBV30 and TRBJ2-1, with D uncertain. V lost 1 base to trimming and J lost 0 bases, with 10 bases between them. From germline, CDR1 is GTSNPN and CDR2 SVGIG (reference sequence). The CDR3 extends over 15 amino acids. This CDR3 reads CAWSAPPGSYNEQFF. The DNA for the CDR3 is TGTGCCTGGAGTGCCCCACCGGGCTCCTACAATGAGCAGTTCTTC.

A few counts support this clonotype. V usage is TRBV7-8 and J usage is TRBJ2-5; no clear D. Germline V CDR1 and CDR2: SGHVS, FQNEAQ. This CDR3 comprises 15 residues. With 0 bases removed from V and 3 bases from J, the gap between germline ends came to 11 bases. The CDR3 is CASSLALLEKETQYF. The CDR3 nucleotides are TGTGCCAGCAGCTTAGCGCTGTTGGAGAAAGAGACCCAGTACTTC.

This clonotype was observed many times. The chain is built from TRBV6-2 or TRBV6-3 and TRBJ2-2, with D unclear. This CDR3 is 11 amino acids long. The V gene's germline CDR1 is MNHEY and CDR2 SVGEGT. The ends were cut back, 8 bases at V and 3 bases at J, with 4 bases in the middle. DNA of the CDR3: TGTGCCAGCGGGTACACCGGGGAGCTGTTTTTT. Translated, it gives CASGYTGELFF.